This entry lists 4 T cell receptor beta chains sequenced from one sample in a study of blood T cell repertoires in COVID-19. TCRdb's copy holds only in-frame clones and misses some; the assay was immunoSEQ multiplex PCR. This table holds about 200,000 clones, 70% to 90% found once. Material for sequencing was PBMCs or T cells enriched from blood (not recorded which). These receptors came from a woman aged 40-49 years with acute COVID-19.

V is TRBV7-9 and J is TRBJ1-2, with unresolved D. The CDR3 runs 14 residues. V lost 1 base and J lost 2, with 8 bases in between. Germline assignment: CDR1 SEHNR and CDR2 FQNEAQ (reference sequence). DNA for the CDR3: TGTGCCAGCAGCTTAGACAGAGACAACTATGGCTACACCTTC. Translated, it gives CASSLDRDNYGYTF. The complete variable domain, with remaining parts taken from reference TRBV7-9 and TRBJ1-2, reads DTGVSQNPRHKITKRGQNVTFRCDPISEHNRLYWYRQTLGQGPEFLTYFQNEAQLEKSRLLSDRFSAERPKGSFSTLEIQRTEQGDSAMYLCASSLDRDNYGYTFGSGTRLTVV.

The chain uses TRBV28 and TRBJ2-5; tentative D call: TRBD1 (6 bases). Trimming removed 7 bases from V and 5 bases from J, with 14 bases in between. Germline CDR1 and CDR2: MDHEN and SYDVKM. The CDR3 length is 13 residues. CDR3 amino acids: CASTPGAGETQYF. The CDR3 nucleotides are TGTGCCAGCACGCCAGGGGCAGGGGAGACCCAGTACTTC.

This chain connects TRBV12-5 to TRBJ1-6, with D possibly TRBD1 on 5 matching bases. CDR3 length: 18 amino acids. Germline values: CDR1 LGHNT, CDR2 FRNRAP. Deletions cut 0 bases from V and 9 bases from J, with 21 bases between. The CDR3 coding sequence is TGTGCTAGTGGTTTGGTACCCCTCGGGGCGACTAGAGGTTCACCCCTCCACTTT. Protein: CASGLVPLGATRGSPLHF.

The chain links TRBV7-9 to TRBJ2-5, with D maybe TRBD2 (6 bases). The CDR3 is 15 residues long. Trimming took 7 bases from V and 3 from J, leaving 18 bases between them. Germline values: CDR1 SEHNR, CDR2 FQNEAQ (reference sequence). The CDR3 spells CASTSSARGEETQYF. CDR3 DNA sequence: TGTGCCAGCACCTCTAGCGCCCGCGGGGAAGAGACCCAGTACTTC.